This TCR beta chain was captured by sequencing in a study of response to subunit inactivated influenza vaccine. General study points: New T cells are recruited in small numbers by each seasonal influenza vaccination, according to the authors' suggestion.

A word on this clonotype: The antigen remains unidentified.

TCRdb ran MiXCR on the RT-PCR reads and lists one entry per CDR3 protein. The sample contains 160,000 or so distinct CDR3 sequences, roughly a tenth of which appear only once. CDR3 length equals 16 residues. Germline trimming cut 0 bases from V and 4 bases from J; bases unmatched to any gene: 4. Germline CDR1 is LGHNA and CDR2 is YNFKEQ. The V call is TRBV4-2, the J call TRBJ2-3; 10 bases fit TRBD2. This clonotype was obtained from a man aged 50 or older who received an inactivated influenza vaccine. This specimen consisted of non-naive T cells sorted from PBMCs, obtained roughly 48 days after vaccination. This CDR3 reads CASSQDRTSGPDTQYF. The CDR3 coding sequence is TGTGCCAGCAGCCAAGACCGGACTAGCGGTCCAGATACGCAGTATTTT.